This T cell receptor beta chain was recorded in a study of cytomegalovirus exposure and HLA in healthy donors. This CDR3 region has 14 residues. Germline-derived CDR1 and CDR2 are MRHNA and SNTAGT. V lost 9 bases to trimming and J lost 0 bases, with 15 bases between them. The PCR used 60 Vbeta and 13 Jbeta primers. Sequencing was performed with immunoSEQ multiplex PCR; in TCRdb, only in-frame clones are kept and a portion is missing. The table includes 150,000 to 160,000 clones, 70% to 80% detected once. V usage is TRBV6-4 and J usage is TRBJ2-7, with D perhaps matching TRBD2 (6 bases). The TCR sequence derives from a man aged 30 to 39 in good health and CMV-seronegative. Sequenced material: PBMCs. The CDR3 here is CASDGGSTSYEQYF. The DNA of the CDR3 is TGTGCCAGTGACGGGGGTTCCACCTCCTACGAGCAGTACTTC.